Each of the 13 T cell receptor beta chains below was sequenced from the same sample in a study of blood T cell repertoires in COVID-19. Clones were read by immunoSEQ multiplex PCR, and TCRdb kept only the in-frame ones, dropping some. The sample shows some 300,000 clones, 88% of them seen only once. Material: peripheral blood. The origin of the receptors is a woman aged 25 to 39 who had recovered from COVID-19.

The rearrangement joins TRBV5-1 to TRBJ1-4, with 7 bases that match TRBD1. CDR1 is SGHRS and CDR2 is YFSETQ in the germline V gene. V shed 4 bases and J 7 bases; nucleotides not matched to a gene: 10. The CDR3 is made up of 15 amino acids. The CDR3 DNA sequence: TGCGCCAGCAGCGCGGAAGGGGGCGTGGGTGAAAAACTGTTTTTT. Protein product: CASSAEGGVGEKLFF.

This clone was recorded only once. The genes are TRBV28 and TRBJ1-1; no reliable D call. V was clipped by 4 bases and J by 5 bases, with 14 bases between them. This CDR3 spans 14 amino acids. Germline V CDR1 and CDR2: MDHEN, SYDVKM. CDR3 DNA sequence: TGTGCCAGCAGTTGGCCTCCGGCAGGTACTGAAGCTTTCTTT. It translates to CASSWPPAGTEAFF. The full variable domain, rest sourced from reference TRBV28 and TRBJ1-1, is DVKVTQSSRYLVKRTGEKVFLECVQDMDHENMFWYRQDPGLGLRLIYFSYDVKMKEKGDIPEGYSVSREKKERFSLILESASTNQTSMYLCASSWPPAGTEAFFGQGTRLTVV.

The CDR3 DNA sequence: TGTGCCACCTCGGGCGGGACTAACAATCAGCCCCAGCATTTT. It specifies CATSGGTNNQPQHF. The chain employs TRBV28 and TRBJ1-5; a weak D match, TRBD1 (5 bases). The CDR3 consists of 14 residues. Per the germline V gene, CDR1 is MDHEN and CDR2 is SYDVKM. V lost 10 bases, J lost 3 bases, and 16 bases lay in between.

The DNA of the CDR3 is TGTGCCAGCACCGGTATACCCGGGACAGGGAGGCGAAATGAAAAACTGTTTTTT. Its protein product is CASTGIPGTGRRNEKLFF. The J gene is TRBJ1-4, the V gene TRBV28; 9 positions match TRBD1. Germline loops: CDR1 MDHEN, CDR2 SYDVKM. V shed 7 bases and J 5 bases; nucleotides not matched to a gene: 17. The CDR3 is made up of 18 amino acids. Drawing the rest from reference TRBV28 and TRBJ1-4, the complete variable domain is DVKVTQSSRYLVKRTGEKVFLECVQDMDHENMFWYRQDPGLGLRLIYFSYDVKMKEKGDIPEGYSVSREKKERFSLILESASTNQTSMYLCASTGIPGTGRRNEKLFFGSGTQLSVL.

The chain combines TRBV10-1 with TRBJ2-2; possibly TRBD2 for D (5 bases). The CDR3 contains 14 residues. Germline CDR1 and CDR2: WNHNN and SYGVQD (reference sequence). V lost 8 bases and J lost 6, with 16 bases in between. CDR3 sequence reads: CASVGVNKPGELFF. The CDR3 DNA follows: TGCGCCAGCGTGGGAGTAAACAAGCCCGGGGAGCTGTTTTTT.

The chain is built from TRBV5-1 and TRBJ2-1; TRBD1 matches 7 bases. Germline CDR1 SGHRS, CDR2 YFSETQ. J lost 5 bases, V lost 2 bases, and 4 bases had no gene match. CDR3 length: 14 amino acids. In DNA form, the CDR3 reads TGCGCCAGCAGCTTTGGGCAGGGGGACAATGAGCAGTTCTTC. It codes for CASSFGQGDNEQFF.

This clone came up once. J is TRBJ1-3 and V is TRBV3-1 (or the pseudogene TRBV3-2); D possibly corresponds to TRBD1 (6 bases). Germline V CDR1 and CDR2: LGHDT, YNNKEL (reference sequence). The ends were cut back, 2 bases at V and 2 bases at J, with 13 bases in the middle. This CDR3 comprises 16 residues. CDR3 sequence reads: CASSQSMAGAGNTIYF. The CDR3 bases are TGTGCCAGCAGCCAAAGTATGGCAGGGGCTGGAAACACCATATATTTT.

This chain connects TRBV12-3 or TRBV12-4 to TRBJ1-2; unclear D gene. The CDR3 has 13 amino acids. V lost 3 bases to trimming and J lost 0 bases, with 5 bases between them. This CDR3 reads CASSFSANYGYTF. CDR3 nucleotides: TGTGCCAGCAGTTTCTCCGCTAACTATGGCTACACCTTC.

The chain combines TRBV2 with TRBJ1-1, with D unresolved. Germline values: CDR1 SNHLY, CDR2 FYNNEI. The germline V and J ends were trimmed by 4 bases and 9 bases, with 12 bases remaining between them. The CDR3 spans 12 residues. The CDR3 protein is CASSVEETQAFF. The CDR3 DNA reads as TGTGCCAGCAGTGTGGAGGAAACTCAAGCTTTCTTT.

Only one count was recorded for this clone. The V call is TRBV3-1 (or the pseudogene TRBV3-2), the J call TRBJ1-3; D not certain. Germline lookup yields CDR1 LGHDT and CDR2 YNNKEL (reference sequence). V was shortened by 11 bases and J by 0 bases, with 5 bases between the two germline ends. There are 11 residues in the CDR3. The CDR3 region has the DNA TGTGCCGCGGACTCTGGAAACACCATATATTTT. As protein: CAADSGNTIYF.

This sequence joins TRBV2 and TRBJ1-3; TRBD1 might be the D (6 bases). Per the germline V gene, CDR1 is SNHLY and CDR2 is FYNNEI. V shed 3 bases and J shed 3 bases, with 9 bases lying between them. This CDR3 has 14 amino acids. Written as DNA, the CDR3 is TGTGCCAGCAGTGAGGGCAGGGGTGGAAACACCATATATTTT. Amino acid sequence: CASSEGRGGNTIYF.

The chain is built from TRBV19 and TRBJ2-7; possibly TRBD1 for D (5 bases). Germline V lookup: CDR1 LNHDA, CDR2 SQIVND (reference sequence). The CDR3 has 12 residues. Trimming took 5 bases from V and 5 from J, leaving 10 bases between them. CDR3 in amino acids: CASSFQGNEQYF. The CDR3 nucleotides read TGTGCCAGTAGTTTTCAGGGTAACGAGCAGTACTTC.

This chain uses TRBV4-3 with TRBJ2-7; 7 bases are a match to TRBD1. CDR1 is LGHNA, CDR2 YSLEER, per germline. The V segment lost 0 bases and the J segment 9 bases; nucleotides outside the gene matches: 8. The CDR3 length is 14 residues. CDR3 amino acids: CASSQDLRQGMQYF. CDR3 bases: TGCGCCAGCAGCCAAGATCTTAGACAGGGCATGCAGTACTTC.